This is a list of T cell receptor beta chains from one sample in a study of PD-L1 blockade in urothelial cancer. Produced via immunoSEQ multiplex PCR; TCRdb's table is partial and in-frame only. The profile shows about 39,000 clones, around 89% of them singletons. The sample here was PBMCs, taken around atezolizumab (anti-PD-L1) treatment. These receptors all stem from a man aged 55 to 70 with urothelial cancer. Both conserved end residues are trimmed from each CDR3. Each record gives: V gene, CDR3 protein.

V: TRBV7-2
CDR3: ASSLTFSYEQY

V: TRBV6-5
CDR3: ASSYSEQGPDTQY

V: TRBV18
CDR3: ASSLATGDDTEAF

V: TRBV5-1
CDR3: ASSPHEGGPAEQF

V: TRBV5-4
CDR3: ASSWDTGSGNTIY

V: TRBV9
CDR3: ASSVETSGYEQY

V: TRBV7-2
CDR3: ASSLAQGRDNEQF

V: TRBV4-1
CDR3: ASSQTQGLNTEAF

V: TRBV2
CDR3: ASTPLGLAGMLDEQF

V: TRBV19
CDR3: ASSPLTSGTNEQF

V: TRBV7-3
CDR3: ASSPGQGQTEAF

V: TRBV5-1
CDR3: ASSLEGLAGPTDTQY

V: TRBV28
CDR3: ASSPRRGNSNQPQH

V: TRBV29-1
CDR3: SAVLGLAGEQY

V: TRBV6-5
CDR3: ASSHSGQGYEQY

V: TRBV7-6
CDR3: ASSPPFLASGNTIY

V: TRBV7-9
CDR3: ASSPRTGEGEKLF

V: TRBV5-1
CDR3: ASSGRDFTYEQY

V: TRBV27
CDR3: ASSSSQGEDQPQH

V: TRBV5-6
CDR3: ASSLVASGSTDTQY

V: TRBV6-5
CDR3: ASSYLPGGGTEAF

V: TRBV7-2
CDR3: ASSPRIQLEAF

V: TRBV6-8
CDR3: ASTWTSGSTRDTGELF

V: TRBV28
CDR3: ASTTLDRTTYEQY